What follows are 6 T cell receptor beta chains derived from one specimen sequenced in a study of T cells expressing NK-cell markers. TCRdb reanalyzed the 5' RACE reads and collapses them to one entry per CDR3 protein, without DNA. In total, the table holds 300,000 to 500,000 distinct CDR3 sequences. The sequenced sample was blood T cells: a sorted CD56 or NKG2C T cell subset, CD4+ or CD8+ T cells, or bulk PBMC T cells (not recorded which). The receptors were gathered from a woman aged 45-65 years in good health.

The chain uses TRBV4-2 and TRBJ2-2. The germline gives CDR1 LGHNA, CDR2 YNFKEQ. CDR3 length: 18 residues. The chain's CDR3 is CASSQDIPGLSTTGELFF.

The V and J genes are TRBV15 and TRBJ1-4; without DNA, the TCRdb call of TRBD1 cannot be checked. The CDR3 runs 17 residues. Germline lookup yields CDR1 LNHNV and CDR2 YYDKDF (reference sequence). This CDR3 reads CATSREGQGAYNEKLFF.

The CDR3 sequence is CASSYERTITYNEQFF. J is TRBJ2-1 and V is TRBV6-5; without DNA, the TCRdb call of TRBD2 cannot be checked. In germline, CDR1 is MNHEY, CDR2 SVGAGI. There are 16 residues in the CDR3.

The V and J genes are TRBV29-1 and TRBJ2-5; TCRdb's D gene call, TRBD2, goes unchecked for lack of DNA. The CDR3 has 21 residues. Germline V gene data show CDR1 as SQVTM and CDR2 as ANQGSEA. The CDR3 is CSVEDFALWTSGIGLRETQYF.

This sequence joins TRBV24-1 and TRBJ2-1; there is no DNA to check the TCRdb D call of TRBD2. Germline lookup yields CDR1 KGHDR and CDR2 SFDVKD. The CDR3 sequence is 17 residues long. The CDR3: CATSDLGLAGTGYEQFF.

V usage is TRBV5-1 and J usage is TRBJ2-3; lacking DNA, the TRBD2 call made by TCRdb goes unchecked. Looked up from germline, CDR1 is SGHRS and CDR2 is YFSETQ. The CDR3 extends over 14 amino acids. CDR3 sequence: CASSNAGWQDTQYF.